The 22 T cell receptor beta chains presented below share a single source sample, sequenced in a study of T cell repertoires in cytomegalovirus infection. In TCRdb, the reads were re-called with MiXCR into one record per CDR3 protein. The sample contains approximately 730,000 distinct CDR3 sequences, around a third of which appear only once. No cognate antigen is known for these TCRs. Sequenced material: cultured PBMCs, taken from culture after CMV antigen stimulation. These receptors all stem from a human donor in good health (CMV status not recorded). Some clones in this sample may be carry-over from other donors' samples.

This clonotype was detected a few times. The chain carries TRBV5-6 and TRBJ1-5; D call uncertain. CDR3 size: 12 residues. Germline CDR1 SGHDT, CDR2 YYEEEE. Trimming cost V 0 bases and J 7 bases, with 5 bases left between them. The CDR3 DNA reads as TGTGCCAGCAGCTTGGGTTGGCAGCCCCAGCATTTT. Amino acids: CASSLGWQPQHF.

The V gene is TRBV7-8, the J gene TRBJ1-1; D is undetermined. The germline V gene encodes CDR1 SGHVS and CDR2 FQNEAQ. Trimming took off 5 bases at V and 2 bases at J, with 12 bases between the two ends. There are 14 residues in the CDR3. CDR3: CASSLLQENTEAFF. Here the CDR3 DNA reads TGTGCCAGCAGCCTCCTTCAGGAAAACACTGAAGCTTTCTTT. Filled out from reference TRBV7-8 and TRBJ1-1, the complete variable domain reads GAGVSQSPRYKVAKRGQDVALRCDPISGHVSLFWYQQALGQGPEFLTYFQNEAQLDKSGLPSDRFFAERPEGSVSTLKIQRTQQEDSAVYLCASSLLQENTEAFFGQGTRLTVV.

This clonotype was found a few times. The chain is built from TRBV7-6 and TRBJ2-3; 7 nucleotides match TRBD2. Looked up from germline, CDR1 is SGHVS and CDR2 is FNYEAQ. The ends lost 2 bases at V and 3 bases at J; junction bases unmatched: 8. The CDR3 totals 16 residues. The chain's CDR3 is CASSLTGGLLTDTQYF. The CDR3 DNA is TGTGCCAGCAGCTTAACGGGGGGACTCTTAACAGATACGCAGTATTTT.

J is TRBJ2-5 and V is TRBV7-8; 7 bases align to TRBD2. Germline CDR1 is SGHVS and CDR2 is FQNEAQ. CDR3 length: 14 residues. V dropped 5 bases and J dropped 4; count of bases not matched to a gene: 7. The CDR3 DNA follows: TGTGCCAGCAGCAAAGCGGGATTGGGAGAGACCCAGTACTTC. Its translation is CASSKAGLGETQYF.

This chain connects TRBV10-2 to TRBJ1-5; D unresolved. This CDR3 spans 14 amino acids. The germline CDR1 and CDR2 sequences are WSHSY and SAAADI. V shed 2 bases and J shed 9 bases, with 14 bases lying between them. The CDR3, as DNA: TGCGCCAGCAGTGAGGGGCTGCCCGAACGGCCCCAGCATTTT. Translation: CASSEGLPERPQHF.

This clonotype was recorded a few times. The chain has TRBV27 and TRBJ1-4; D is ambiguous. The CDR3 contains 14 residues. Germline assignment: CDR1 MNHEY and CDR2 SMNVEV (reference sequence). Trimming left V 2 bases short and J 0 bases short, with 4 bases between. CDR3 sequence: CASSLMSTNEKLFF. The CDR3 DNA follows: TGTGCCAGCAGTTTAATGTCAACTAATGAAAAACTGTTTTTT.

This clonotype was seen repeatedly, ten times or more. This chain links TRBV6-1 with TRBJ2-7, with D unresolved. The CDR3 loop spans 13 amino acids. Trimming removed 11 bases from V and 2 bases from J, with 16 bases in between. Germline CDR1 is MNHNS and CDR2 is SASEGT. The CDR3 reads CAAMWGSTYEQYF. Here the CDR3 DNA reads TGTGCCGCGATGTGGGGATCAACCTACGAGCAGTACTTC.

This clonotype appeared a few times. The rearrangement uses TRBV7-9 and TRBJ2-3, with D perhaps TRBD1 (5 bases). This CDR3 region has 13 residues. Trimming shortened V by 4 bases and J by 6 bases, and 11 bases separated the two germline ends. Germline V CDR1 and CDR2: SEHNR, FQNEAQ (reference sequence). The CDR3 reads CASSSAGMDTQYF. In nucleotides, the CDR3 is TGTGCCAGCAGCTCAGCAGGGATGGATACGCAGTATTTT.

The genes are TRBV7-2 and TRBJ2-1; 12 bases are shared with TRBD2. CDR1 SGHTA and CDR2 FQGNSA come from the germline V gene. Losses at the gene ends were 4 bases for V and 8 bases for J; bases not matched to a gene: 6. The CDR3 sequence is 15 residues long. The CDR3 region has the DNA TGTGCCAGCAGCTACGGGACTAGCGGGTTCTATGAGCAGTTCTTC. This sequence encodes CASSYGTSGFYEQFF.

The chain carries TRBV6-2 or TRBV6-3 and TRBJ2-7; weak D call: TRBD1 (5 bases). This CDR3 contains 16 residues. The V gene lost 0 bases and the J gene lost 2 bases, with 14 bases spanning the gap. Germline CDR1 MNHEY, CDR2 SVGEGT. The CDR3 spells CASSYSSRVQAYEQYF. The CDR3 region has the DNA TGTGCCAGCAGTTACTCATCCAGGGTCCAGGCCTACGAGCAGTACTTC.

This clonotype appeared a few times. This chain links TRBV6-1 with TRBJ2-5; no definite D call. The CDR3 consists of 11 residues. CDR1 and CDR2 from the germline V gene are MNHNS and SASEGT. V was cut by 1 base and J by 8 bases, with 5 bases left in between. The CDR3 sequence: CASSEVGTQYF. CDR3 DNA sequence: TGTGCCAGCAGTGAAGTGGGAACCCAGTACTTC.

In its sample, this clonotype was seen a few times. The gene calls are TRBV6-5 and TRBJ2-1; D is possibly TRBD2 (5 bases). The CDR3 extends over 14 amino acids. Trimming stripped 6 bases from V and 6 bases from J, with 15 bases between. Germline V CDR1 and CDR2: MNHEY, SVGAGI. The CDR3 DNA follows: TGTGCCAGCAGACCAAGGAGGATGGGCAATGAGCAGTTCTTC. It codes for CASRPRRMGNEQFF.

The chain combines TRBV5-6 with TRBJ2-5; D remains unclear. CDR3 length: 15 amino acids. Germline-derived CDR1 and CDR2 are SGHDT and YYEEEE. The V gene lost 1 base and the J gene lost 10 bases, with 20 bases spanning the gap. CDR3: CASSLFETRSPVQYF. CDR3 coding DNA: TGTGCCAGCAGCTTGTTCGAGACCCGCTCGCCCGTCCAGTACTTC. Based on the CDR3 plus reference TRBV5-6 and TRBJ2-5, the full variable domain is DAGVTQSPTHLIKTRGQQVTLRCSPKSGHDTVSWYQQALGQGPQFIFQYYEEEERQRGNFPDRFSGHQFPNYSSELNVNALLLGDSALYLCASSLFETRSPVQYFGPGTRLLVL.

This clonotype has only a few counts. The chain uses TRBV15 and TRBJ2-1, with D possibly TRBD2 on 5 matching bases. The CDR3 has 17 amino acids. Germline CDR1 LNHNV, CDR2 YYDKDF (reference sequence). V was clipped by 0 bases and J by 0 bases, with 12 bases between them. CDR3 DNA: TGTGCCACCAGCAGAGATCGGCTAGCAGACTCCTACAATGAGCAGTTCTTC. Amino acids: CATSRDRLADSYNEQFF.

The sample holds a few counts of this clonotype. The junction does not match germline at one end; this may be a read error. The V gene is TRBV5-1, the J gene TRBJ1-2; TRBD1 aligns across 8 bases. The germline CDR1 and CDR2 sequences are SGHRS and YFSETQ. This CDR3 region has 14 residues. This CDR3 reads CASSLDRGNYGYTF. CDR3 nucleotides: TGTGCCAGCAGTTTAGACAGGGGAAACTATGGCTACACCTTC.

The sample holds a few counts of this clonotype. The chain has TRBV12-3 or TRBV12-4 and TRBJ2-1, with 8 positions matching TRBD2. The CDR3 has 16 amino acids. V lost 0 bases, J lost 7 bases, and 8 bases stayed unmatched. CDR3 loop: CASSLASGRASNEQFF. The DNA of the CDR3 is TGTGCCAGCAGTTTAGCTTCCGGGAGGGCCTCTAATGAGCAGTTCTTC.

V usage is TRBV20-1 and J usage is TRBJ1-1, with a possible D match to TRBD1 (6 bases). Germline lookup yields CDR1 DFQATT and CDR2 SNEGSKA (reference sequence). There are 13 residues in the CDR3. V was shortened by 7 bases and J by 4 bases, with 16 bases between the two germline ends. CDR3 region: CSGSRGGGTEAFF. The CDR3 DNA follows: TGCAGTGGCTCCCGCGGGGGCGGCACTGAAGCTTTCTTT.

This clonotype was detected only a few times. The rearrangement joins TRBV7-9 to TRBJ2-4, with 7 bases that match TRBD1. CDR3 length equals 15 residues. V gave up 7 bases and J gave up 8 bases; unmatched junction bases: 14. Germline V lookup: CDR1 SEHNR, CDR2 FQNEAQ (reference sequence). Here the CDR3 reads CASNTNSDRLHIQYF. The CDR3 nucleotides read TGTGCCAGCAACACAAATTCGGACAGGCTTCACATTCAGTACTTC. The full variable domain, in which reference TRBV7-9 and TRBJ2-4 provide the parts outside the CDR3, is DTGVSQNPRHKITKRGQNVTFRCDPISEHNRLYWYRQTLGQGPEFLTYFQNEAQLEKSRLLSDRFSAERPKGSFSTLEIQRTEQGDSAMYLCASNTNSDRLHIQYFGAGTRLSVL.

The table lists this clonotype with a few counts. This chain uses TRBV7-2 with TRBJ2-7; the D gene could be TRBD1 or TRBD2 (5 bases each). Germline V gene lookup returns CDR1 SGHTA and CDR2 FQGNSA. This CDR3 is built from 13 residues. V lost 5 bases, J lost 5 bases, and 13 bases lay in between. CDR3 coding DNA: TGTGCCAGCAGCCTCCGGGGCCCCCACGAGCAGTACTTC. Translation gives CASSLRGPHEQYF.

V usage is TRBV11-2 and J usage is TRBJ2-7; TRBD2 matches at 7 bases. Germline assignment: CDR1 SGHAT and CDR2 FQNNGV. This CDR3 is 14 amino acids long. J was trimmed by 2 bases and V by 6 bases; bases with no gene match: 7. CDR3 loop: CASRSPSGPYEQYF. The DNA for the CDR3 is TGTGCCAGCAGAAGCCCTAGCGGCCCCTACGAGCAGTACTTC.

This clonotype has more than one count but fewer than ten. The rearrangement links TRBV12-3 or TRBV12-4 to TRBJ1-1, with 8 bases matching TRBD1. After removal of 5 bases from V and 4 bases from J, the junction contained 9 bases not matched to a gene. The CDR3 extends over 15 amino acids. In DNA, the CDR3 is TGTGCCAGCAGTCCCGGACAGGGCTGGAGCACTGAAGCTTTCTTT. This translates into CASSPGQGWSTEAFF.

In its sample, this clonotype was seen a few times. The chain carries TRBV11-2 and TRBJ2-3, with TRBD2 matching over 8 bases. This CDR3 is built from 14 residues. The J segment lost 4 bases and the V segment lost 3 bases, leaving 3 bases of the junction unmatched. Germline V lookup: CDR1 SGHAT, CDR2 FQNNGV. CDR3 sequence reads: CASSFRTSSDTQYF. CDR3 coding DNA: TGTGCCAGCAGCTTCCGGACTAGCTCAGATACGCAGTATTTT.